The 14 T cell receptor beta chains presented below share a single source sample, sequenced in a study of follicular helper T cells after annual influenza vaccination. Time point described: 2014-2015 season, 7 days after vaccination. Sequencing was performed with immunoSEQ multiplex PCR; in TCRdb, only in-frame clones are kept and a portion is missing. There are about 10,000 clones in the sample; about 80% occur only once, and roughly 0.69% lies in the top ten. Sequenced here: CXCR5- memory CD4+ T cells sorted from blood, sampled 7 days after influenza vaccination. These receptors were taken from an adult who received the influenza vaccine.

V and J are TRBV5-5 and TRBJ1-3; 9 positions agree with TRBD1. The V and J ends lost 1 base and 8 bases, in that order; junction bases with no gene match: 4. This CDR3 has 14 residues. The germline gives CDR1 SGHKS, CDR2 YYEKEE (reference sequence). This chain's CDR3 is CASSLLQGADTIYF. CDR3 sequence (DNA): TGTGCCAGCAGCTTGTTACAGGGGGCTGACACCATATATTTT.

The sample holds one count of this clone. The chain has TRBV7-2 and TRBJ2-6; tentative D call: TRBD1 (6 bases). This CDR3 is built from 15 residues. Germline values: CDR1 SGHTA, CDR2 FQGNSA. V lost 5 bases, J lost 1 base, and 9 bases lay in between. The CDR3 is CASSPQGSGANVLTF. The CDR3 nucleotides are TGTGCCAGCAGCCCACAGGGTTCTGGGGCCAACGTCCTGACTTTC.

The V and J genes are TRBV2 and TRBJ2-1; D possibly corresponds to TRBD1 (5 bases). The V gene's germline CDR1 is SNHLY and CDR2 FYNNEI. The ends were cut back, 4 bases at V and 4 bases at J, with 8 bases in the middle. This CDR3 has 13 amino acids. The CDR3 DNA is TGTGCCAGCAGTGTTGGGGCGTACAATGAGCAGTTCTTC. Translation: CASSVGAYNEQFF.

The chain combines TRBV2 with TRBJ1-5; D uncertain. Germline assignment: CDR1 SNHLY and CDR2 FYNNEI. Trimming pared 5 bases from V and 2 bases from J, leaving 13 bases between. CDR3 length: 15 amino acids. This CDR3 is CASSLTDSGNQPQHF. Here the CDR3 DNA reads TGTGCCAGCAGTCTTACTGACTCGGGCAATCAGCCCCAGCATTTT.

The V call is TRBV27, the J call TRBJ2-2, with D perhaps matching TRBD1 (6 bases). Germline CDR1 MNHEY, CDR2 SMNVEV (reference sequence). The CDR3 is 15 residues long. With 4 bases removed from V and 0 bases from J, the gap between germline ends came to 9 bases. The CDR3 nucleotides read TGTGCCAGCAGTTCGGGACACTCGAACACCGGGGAGCTGTTTTTT. Its protein is CASSSGHSNTGELFF.

J is TRBJ1-5 and V is TRBV28, with TRBD1 matching over 7 bases. Germline loops: CDR1 MDHEN, CDR2 SYDVKM. Losses at the gene ends were 2 bases for V and 2 bases for J; bases not matched to a gene: 9. The length of the CDR3 is 17 residues. The CDR3 bases are TGTGCCAGCAGTTTACTTATCAGGGGGGTGCGCAATCAGCCCCAGCATTTT. Encoded protein: CASSLLIRGVRNQPQHF.

Of note for this clone: Different DNA sequences within this sample yield the same CDR3. The genes are TRBV4-3 and TRBJ2-3; a possible D gene is TRBD1 (6 bases). The ends were cut back, 0 bases at V and 0 bases at J, with 10 bases in the middle. Germline loops: CDR1 LGHNA, CDR2 YSLEER. The CDR3 length is 16 residues. This CDR3 reads CASSQETGRSTDTQYF. The DNA for the CDR3 is TGCGCCAGCAGCCAAGAGACAGGACGCAGCACAGATACGCAGTATTTT.

The gene calls are TRBV6-5 and TRBJ1-6; D perhaps matches TRBD1 (5 bases). The germline V and J ends were trimmed by 7 bases and 11 bases, with 18 bases remaining between them. Germline lookup yields CDR1 MNHEY and CDR2 SVGAGI. There are 14 residues in the CDR3. CDR3 sequence: CASTPGRGIPPLHF. As DNA, the CDR3 is TGTGCCAGCACCCCCGGGCGGGGGATACCACCCCTCCACTTT.

The rearrangement joins TRBV19 to TRBJ2-7; 12 positions match TRBD1. Unmatched junction bases numbered 10, after V lost 5 bases and J lost 5 bases. The length of the CDR3 is 16 residues. In germline, CDR1 is LNHDA, CDR2 SQIVND (reference sequence). The CDR3 reads CASSPTVWDRGHEQYF. The CDR3 DNA reads as TGTGCCAGTAGTCCTACAGTCTGGGACAGGGGGCACGAGCAGTACTTC.

The chain carries TRBV5-6 and TRBJ2-1; TRBD2 aligns across 13 bases. V dropped 4 bases and J dropped 9; count of bases not matched to a gene: 7. This CDR3 has 15 amino acids. Germline CDR1 SGHDT, CDR2 YYEEEE. The CDR3 region has the DNA TGTGCCAGCAGCGCGGGACTAGCGGGATTGGGTGAGCAGTTCTTC. Translation gives CASSAGLAGLGEQFF. The full variable domain, its missing parts supplied by reference TRBV5-6 and TRBJ2-1, is DAGVTQSPTHLIKTRGQQVTLRCSPKSGHDTVSWYQQALGQGPQFIFQYYEEEERQRGNFPDRFSGHQFPNYSSELNVNALLLGDSALYLCASSAGLAGLGEQFFGPGTRLTVL.

The V and J genes are TRBV2 and TRBJ2-1, with TRBD2 as a possible D gene (6 bases). The germline gives CDR1 SNHLY, CDR2 FYNNEI. Deletions cut 7 bases from V and 8 bases from J, with 15 bases between. The CDR3 runs to 13 residues. CDR3 sequence reads: CASTSGVRDEQFF. Here the CDR3 DNA reads TGTGCCAGCACGTCGGGGGTTAGGGATGAGCAGTTCTTC.

As DNA, the CDR3 is TGTGCCAGCAGTACATCGAACACCGGGGAGCTGTTTTTT. Protein: CASSTSNTGELFF. The chain employs TRBV28 and TRBJ2-2; no definite D call. The CDR3 extends over 13 amino acids. V gave up 5 bases and J gave up 0 bases, with 4 bases separating them. The germline V gene has CDR1 MDHEN and CDR2 SYDVKM.

This clone has just one count. This chain connects TRBV28 to TRBJ2-1; 11 bases are a match to TRBD2. This CDR3 spans 16 amino acids. Germline V gene data show CDR1 as MDHEN and CDR2 as SYDVKM. The J segment lost 5 bases and the V segment lost 5 bases, leaving 8 bases of the junction unmatched. CDR3 nucleotides: TGTGCCAGCAGTAGAACCGGACTAGCGGGCCACAATGAGCAGTTCTTC. Translating gives CASSRTGLAGHNEQFF.

With regard to this clone: The identical CDR3 is also encoded by other nucleotide sequences in the sample. V gene TRBV4-2 combines with J gene TRBJ2-3; the D gene is possibly TRBD2 (5 bases). The germline gives CDR1 LGHNA, CDR2 YNFKEQ. The CDR3 has 15 residues. V lost 1 base and J 2 bases, leaving 10 bases between the germline ends. CDR3 coding DNA: TGTGCCAGCAGCCAAGTGGCGGAGGACACAGATACGCAGTATTTT. Translated: CASSQVAEDTDTQYF.